This T cell receptor (beta chain) was recovered during a study of cytomegalovirus exposure and HLA in healthy donors. Points from the study as a whole: Reportedly, a later analysis found an Asian-associated ancestry cluster had fewer N-insertions than the roughly 700-donor mean. When the data were analyzed later, several of the most significant clusters appeared to be linked to common viral pathogens. Specific recognition of CMV antigens was confirmed in vitro for a few chains (all CMV-associated).

Vbeta (60) and Jbeta (13) primers were used in the PCR. This table comes from immunoSEQ multiplex PCR, and its TCRdb copy is limited to in-frame clones, with some not included. The sample consists of 95,000 to 150,000 clones, approximately 79% of them appearing once. Concerning this clone: What it binds is unknown. Compared with germline, one end of the junction differs, possibly owing to a read error.

Donors consisted of healthy bone marrow donors. Germline V gene data show CDR1 as SGDLS and CDR2 as YYNGEE. The CDR3 has 21 residues. This sequence was found in a man aged 25-45 years in good health and CMV-seronegative. The chain joins TRBV9 to TRBJ2-6; 7 bases line up with TRBD1. The sample consisted of PBMCs. CDR3 loop: CASSVRGSGTESFSGANGLTF. The CDR3, as DNA: TGTGCCAGCAGCGTCCGGGGCTCCGGGACAGAAAGTTTCTCTGGGGCCAACGGCCTGACTTTC.